These 15 T cell receptor beta chains came from one sample sequenced in a study of OX40 agonist ivuxolimab in advanced cancers. Here immunoSEQ multiplex PCR was the method, and the copy in TCRdb shows in-frame clones only, minus some. The sample includes roughly 100,000 clones, around 85% of them seen just once. Sequences were derived from CD4+ or CD8+ T cells sorted from blood, sampled in a trial of the OX40 agonist ivuxolimab. These TCRs come from an adult with an advanced solid tumor such as melanoma, head and neck, liver or kidney cancer.

This CDR3 is CASSFGGVSYNEQFF. The CDR3 DNA follows: TGTGCCAGCAGCTTTGGGGGGGTATCCTACAATGAGCAGTTCTTC. The V call is TRBV7-9, the J call TRBJ2-1; 7 bases are a match to TRBD2. This CDR3 spans 15 amino acids. Trimming took 3 bases from V and 1 from J; bases not matched to a gene: 3. Germline-derived CDR1 and CDR2 are SEHNR and FQNEAQ (reference sequence).

This clone was seen just once. The V and J genes are TRBV10-3 and TRBJ2-1; no reliable D call. The CDR3 totals 15 residues. Trimming stripped 2 bases from V and 7 bases from J, with 15 bases between. Germline V gene data show CDR1 as ENHRY and CDR2 as SYGVKD. The CDR3 region is CAISENGLKGNEQFF. The CDR3 DNA reads as TGTGCCATCAGTGAGAACGGTCTAAAAGGGAATGAGCAGTTCTTC.

As to this clone: Other DNA sequences within the sample encode an identical CDR3. The chain employs TRBV18 and TRBJ2-7; TRBD1 is a possible D gene (5 bases). The CDR3 length is 13 residues. Germline CDR1 and CDR2: KGHSH and LQKENI. V lost 2 bases and J lost 0, with 5 bases in between. The CDR3 DNA reads TGTGCCAGCTCACCAGACAGCTCCTACGAGCAGTACTTC. It specifies CASSPDSSYEQYF.

The sample holds many counts of this clone. The chain is built from TRBV2 and TRBJ2-7; the D gene is possibly TRBD2 (5 bases). The germline V gene encodes CDR1 SNHLY and CDR2 FYNNEI. The CDR3 spans 15 residues. V lost 4 bases to trimming and J lost 0 bases, with 13 bases between them. The CDR3 DNA follows: TGTGCCAGCAGTGTAAGCAGCGGTTACTCCTACGAGCAGTACTTC. Protein sequence: CASSVSSGYSYEQYF.

The gene calls are TRBV19 and TRBJ1-5; D is ambiguous. Germline loops: CDR1 LNHDA, CDR2 SQIVND (reference sequence). Trimming took off 7 bases at V and 4 bases at J, with 8 bases between the two ends. CDR3 length: 12 residues. The CDR3 reads CASKGINQPQHF. In DNA, the CDR3 is TGTGCCAGTAAAGGTATTAATCAGCCCCAGCATTTT.

V is TRBV7-9 and J is TRBJ2-7, with unresolved D. V was cut by 3 bases and J by 2 bases, with 11 bases left in between. The CDR3 has 14 amino acids. Germline-derived CDR1 and CDR2 are SEHNR and FQNEAQ (reference sequence). The CDR3 sequence is CASSFTAIAYEQYF. The CDR3 DNA reads TGTGCCAGCAGCTTCACGGCTATAGCCTACGAGCAGTACTTC.

This sequence joins TRBV6-5 and TRBJ1-2, with 7 positions matching TRBD1. Trimming took 0 bases from V and 5 from J; bases not matched to a gene: 3. The germline V gene has CDR1 MNHEY and CDR2 SVGAGI. The CDR3 extends over 14 amino acids. This CDR3 is CASSYSTGLYGYTF. The CDR3 bases are TGTGCCAGCAGTTACTCGACAGGGCTGTATGGCTACACCTTC.

This chain links TRBV7-2 with TRBJ2-1; tentative D call: TRBD2 (6 bases). The germline V gene has CDR1 SGHTA and CDR2 FQGNSA. The CDR3 contains 14 residues. V was shortened by 5 bases and J by 5 bases, with 13 bases between the two germline ends. This chain's CDR3 is CASSRNTGDNEQFF. The CDR3 region has the DNA TGTGCCAGCAGCCGGAATACGGGAGACAATGAGCAGTTCTTC. Full variable domain (remainder filled in from reference TRBV7-2 and TRBJ2-1): GAGVSQSPSNKVTEKGKDVELRCDPISGHTALYWYRQSLGQGLEFLIYFQGNSAPDKSGLPSDRFSAERTGGSVSTLTIQRTQQEDSAVYLCASSRNTGDNEQFFGPGTRLTVL.

In DNA, the CDR3 is TGTGCCAGCAGCACAGGACTAGCGGGTGTTTATGAGCAGTTCTTC. Translation: CASSTGLAGVYEQFF. J is TRBJ2-1 and V is TRBV7-3; 11 bases map to TRBD2. This CDR3 is built from 15 residues. The J segment lost 8 bases and the V segment lost 5 bases, leaving 8 bases of the junction unmatched. Germline V gene sequence: CDR1 SGHTA, CDR2 FQGTGA.

The chain links TRBV28 to TRBJ2-2; D gene unclear. Between the trimmed V and J ends, which lost 3 bases and 9 bases, there was a span of 5 bases. This CDR3 is built from 11 residues. Per germline, CDR1 MDHEN and CDR2 SYDVKM. CDR3 sequence (DNA): TGTGCCAGCAGTTTTTCGTGGGAGCTGTTTTTT. Translating it yields CASSFSWELFF.

The chain employs TRBV28 and TRBJ2-3; no firm D call. Germline V gene lookup returns CDR1 MDHEN and CDR2 SYDVKM. The CDR3 is 12 residues long. Trimming shortened V by 5 bases and J by 5 bases, and 8 bases separated the two germline ends. This CDR3 is CASSLTLDTQYF. The CDR3 DNA reads as TGTGCCAGCAGTCTTACCTTAGATACGCAGTATTTT. Full variable domain (missing parts from reference TRBV28 and TRBJ2-3): DVKVTQSSRYLVKRTGEKVFLECVQDMDHENMFWYRQDPGLGLRLIYFSYDVKMKEKGDIPEGYSVSREKKERFSLILESASTNQTSMYLCASSLTLDTQYFGPGTRLTVL.

This chain joins TRBV19 and TRBJ2-1; 7 bases are shared with TRBD2. Looked up from germline, CDR1 is LNHDA and CDR2 is SQIVND (reference sequence). J was trimmed by 0 bases and V by 1 base; bases with no gene match: 0. The CDR3 contains 15 residues. CDR3 coding DNA: TGTGCCAGTAGTATAGCGGGAGGCTCCTACAATGAGCAGTTCTTC. This gives the protein CASSIAGGSYNEQFF.

This clone was detected only once. The chain has TRBV27 and TRBJ2-1, with D possibly being TRBD1 (6 bases). V was pared by 6 bases and J by 3 bases, with 15 bases between. This CDR3 region has 15 residues. Per germline, CDR1 MNHEY and CDR2 SMNVEV (reference sequence). CDR3 amino acids: CASRLFGGLYNEQFF. The DNA of the CDR3 is TGTGCCAGCAGGTTGTTTGGGGGCCTCTACAATGAGCAGTTCTTC.

The chain couples TRBV13 to TRBJ2-7; 12 bases fit TRBD2. The CDR3 contains 18 residues. Germline V gives CDR1 PRHDT, CDR2 FYEKMQ (reference sequence). V was pared by 3 bases and J by 5 bases, with 14 bases of the junction left unmatched. CDR3 nucleotide sequence: TGTGCCAGCAGCTTTTTTTCGTCTCGGACTAGCGGGACCAACGAGCAGTACTTC. Its translation: CASSFFSSRTSGTNEQYF.

The chain has TRBV11-2 and TRBJ2-3; no clear D. V was trimmed by 3 bases and J by 1 base, leaving 5 bases between them. This CDR3 has 13 amino acids. CDR1 and CDR2 from the germline V gene are SGHAT and FQNNGV. This CDR3 is CASSFDRTDTQYF. CDR3 sequence (DNA): TGTGCCAGCAGCTTCGACCGCACAGATACGCAGTATTTT.